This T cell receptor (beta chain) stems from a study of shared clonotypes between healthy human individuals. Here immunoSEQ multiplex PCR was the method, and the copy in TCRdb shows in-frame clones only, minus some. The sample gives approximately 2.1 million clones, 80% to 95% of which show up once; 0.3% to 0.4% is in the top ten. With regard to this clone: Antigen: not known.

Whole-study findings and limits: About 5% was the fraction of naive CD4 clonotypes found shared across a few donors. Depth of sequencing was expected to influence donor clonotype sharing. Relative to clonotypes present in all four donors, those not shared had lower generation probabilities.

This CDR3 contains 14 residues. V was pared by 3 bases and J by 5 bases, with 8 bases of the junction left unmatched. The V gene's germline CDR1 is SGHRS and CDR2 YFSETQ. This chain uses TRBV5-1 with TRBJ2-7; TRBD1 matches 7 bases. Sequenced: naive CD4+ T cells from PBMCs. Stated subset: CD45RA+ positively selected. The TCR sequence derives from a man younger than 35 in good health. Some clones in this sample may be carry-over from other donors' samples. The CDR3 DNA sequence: TGCGCCAGCAGCTCTGACAGGGTTTCCCACGAGCAGTACTTC. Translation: CASSSDRVSHEQYF.